The rows below give T cell receptor beta chains drawn from one sample of a study of blood T cell repertoires in COVID-19. The data were produced by immunoSEQ multiplex PCR, yet TCRdb's version contains in-frame clones alone and is incomplete. The repertoire includes around 150,000 clones, more than 80% of them detected once, and 2.5% to 3.5% sits in the top ten. The sample comprised peripheral blood. Receptors were obtained from a woman aged 55-69 years with active COVID-19. CDR3s leave out the opening cysteine and the closing phenylalanine or tryptophan. Clone size is shown for a subset of rows, as once, few, many or a class of expanded clone.

clone size,J gene,V gene,CDR3 protein
-,TRBJ1-3,TRBV4-2,ASSQDSGGGNTIY
-,TRBJ2-7,TRBV15,ATSRQRQGAAEQY
-,TRBJ2-5,TRBV11-2,ASSLASALLEPPETQY
-,TRBJ1-1,TRBV6-5,ASSLGWTGIEAF
-,TRBJ1-2,TRBV28,ASSLSQSGGLAIGYT
-,TRBJ2-7,TRBV28,ASSRTTSGRSSYEQY
-,TRBJ1-3,TRBV28,ASSQGSGLGNTIY
-,TRBJ2-6,TRBV2,ASSVQLAGASGANVLT
-,TRBJ2-2,TRBV6-2/TRBV6-3,ASSSIPGELF
-,TRBJ2-3,TRBV7-3,ASSSGTGMRIDTQY
few,TRBJ1-4,TRBV7-2,ASSRTGLGGEKLF
-,TRBJ2-5,TRBV21-1,ASSSCGARETQY
few,TRBJ1-6,TRBV2,ASSFQGTANSPLH
-,TRBJ1-4,TRBV4-3,ASSRSAGVEKLF
few,TRBJ1-6,TRBV6-4,ASSDSKDSYNSPLH
-,TRBJ1-1,TRBV18,ASSPGQGMNTEAF
-,TRBJ2-2,TRBV24-1,ATSTVTGELF
-,TRBJ2-3,TRBV9,ASSVGTLYTDTQY
-,TRBJ2-1,TRBV11-3,ASSVDGREMNEQF
-,TRBJ1-3,TRBV2,ASSLGTFNSGNTIY
-,TRBJ2-7,TRBV6-6,ASSQRQGWQY
-,TRBJ2-7,TRBV28,ASSLWPGQGSSYEQY
few,TRBJ1-1,TRBV7-6,ASSLRLRGGTGRAEAF